This TCR beta chain was sequenced in a study of T cell clonotyping in hematopoietic cell transplantation. Overall study: Pretransplant recipient samples were taken after cytoreduction.

The sample's time point: recipient sample about 28 days before transplant, after cytoreduction. This clone was counted a single time. Its antigen remains unknown. General study results and limits: Higher Inverse Simpson Index values in graft donor and pretransplant recipient predicted broader posttransplant TCR diversity. After transplant, recipient diversity fell while pathologically expanded clonotypes grew through day 180.

The CDR3 contains 15 residues. The V gene's germline CDR1 is MNHNS and CDR2 SASEGT. The ends lost 2 bases at V and 1 base at J; junction bases unmatched: 1. The data were produced by immunoSEQ multiplex PCR, yet TCRdb's version contains in-frame clones alone and is incomplete. In the table there are roughly 46,000 clones, about four fifths of which are singletons. The rearrangement links TRBV6-1 to TRBJ2-3; TRBD1 matches 9 bases. The sample was peripheral blood mononuclear cells, taken before stem cell transplant. This receptor was identified in a man aged 55 to 69 with myelodysplastic syndrome. Some clones in this sample may be carry-over from other donors' samples. Written as DNA, the CDR3 is TGTGCCAGCAGTGAACGGGACAGGGGCACAGATACGCAGTATTTT. Its translation: CASSERDRGTDTQYF.